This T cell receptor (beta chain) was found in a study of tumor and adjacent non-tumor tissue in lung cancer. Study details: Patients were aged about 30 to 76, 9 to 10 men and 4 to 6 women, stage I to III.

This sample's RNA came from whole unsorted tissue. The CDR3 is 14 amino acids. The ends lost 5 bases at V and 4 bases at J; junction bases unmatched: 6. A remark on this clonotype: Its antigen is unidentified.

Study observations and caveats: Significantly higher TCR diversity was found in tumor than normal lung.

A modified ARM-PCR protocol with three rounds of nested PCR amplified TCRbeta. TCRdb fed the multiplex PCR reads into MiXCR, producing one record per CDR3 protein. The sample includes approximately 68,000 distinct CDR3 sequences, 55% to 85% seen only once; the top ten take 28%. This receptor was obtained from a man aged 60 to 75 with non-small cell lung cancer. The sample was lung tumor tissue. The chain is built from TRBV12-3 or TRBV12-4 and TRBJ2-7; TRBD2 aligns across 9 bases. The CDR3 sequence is CASSLSSGSYEQYF. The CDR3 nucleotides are TGTGCCAGCAGTCTGAGTAGCGGGAGTTACGAGCAGTACTTC.